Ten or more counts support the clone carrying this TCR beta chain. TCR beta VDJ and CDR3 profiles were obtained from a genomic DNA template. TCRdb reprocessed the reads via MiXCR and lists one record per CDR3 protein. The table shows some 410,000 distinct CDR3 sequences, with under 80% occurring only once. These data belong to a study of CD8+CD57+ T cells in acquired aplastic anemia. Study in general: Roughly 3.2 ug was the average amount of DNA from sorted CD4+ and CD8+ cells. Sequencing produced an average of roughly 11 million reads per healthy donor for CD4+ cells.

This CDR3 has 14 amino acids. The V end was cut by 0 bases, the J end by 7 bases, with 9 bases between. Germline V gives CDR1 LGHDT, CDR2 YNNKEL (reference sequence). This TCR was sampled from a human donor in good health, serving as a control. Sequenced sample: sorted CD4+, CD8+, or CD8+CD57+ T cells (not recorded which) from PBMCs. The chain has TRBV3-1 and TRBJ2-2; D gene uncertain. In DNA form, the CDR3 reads TGTGCCAGCAGCCAAGATGCCGGTTACGGGGAGCTGTTTTTT. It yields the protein CASSQDAGYGELFF.